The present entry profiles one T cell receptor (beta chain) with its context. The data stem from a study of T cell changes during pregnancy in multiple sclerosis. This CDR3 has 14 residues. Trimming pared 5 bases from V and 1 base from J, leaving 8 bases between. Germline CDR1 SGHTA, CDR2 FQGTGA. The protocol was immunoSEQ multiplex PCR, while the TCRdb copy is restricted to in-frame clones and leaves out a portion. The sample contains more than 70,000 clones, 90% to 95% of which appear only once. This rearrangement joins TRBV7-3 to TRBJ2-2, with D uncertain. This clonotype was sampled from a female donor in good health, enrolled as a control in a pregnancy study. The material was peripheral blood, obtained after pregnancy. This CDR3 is CASSPWRNTGELFF. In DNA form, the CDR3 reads TGTGCCAGCAGCCCATGGAGGAACACCGGGGAGCTGTTTTTT.